These T cell receptor beta chains were read from a single sample in a study of human thymus T cells. Libraries were prepared by immunoSEQ multiplex PCR; TCRdb keeps only in-frame clonotypes and omits some of them. The data contain over 35,000 clones, about 94% of them singletons. The material sequenced was blood. These receptors all come from a boy less than two years old with a congenital heart defect but otherwise immunologically healthy. The CDR3 runs from the conserved cysteine through the conserved F or W. The order of the fields is clone size, J gene, D gene, V gene, CDR3 protein, CDR3 DNA. The D gene is left open where the match is weak. Part of the rows lack a size; the others show once, few, many or a class for expanded clones.

abundance: once
j_gene: TRBJ2-7
d_gene: TRBD2
v_gene: TRBV7-8
CDR3aa: CASSPGLAGYEQYF
CDR3nt: TGTGCCAGCAGCCCGGGACTAGCGGGCTACGAGCAGTACTTC

abundance: NA
j_gene: TRBJ1-1
d_gene: TRBD1
v_gene: TRBV28
CDR3aa: CASSLGDRGNTEAFF
CDR3nt: TGTGCCAGCAGTCTGGGGGACAGGGGGAACACTGAAGCTTTCTTT

abundance: NA
j_gene: TRBJ1-2
d_gene: NA
v_gene: TRBV7-9
CDR3aa: CASSLGGIYGYTF
CDR3nt: TGTGCCAGCAGCTTAGGAGGGATCTATGGCTACACCTTC

abundance: NA
j_gene: TRBJ2-5
d_gene: NA
v_gene: TRBV11-2
CDR3aa: CASSLLPTQETQYF
CDR3nt: TGTGCCAGCAGCTTACTACCGACTCAAGAGACCCAGTACTTC

abundance: NA
j_gene: TRBJ2-4
d_gene: TRBD2
v_gene: TRBV10-3
CDR3aa: CAISAKVAGLAKNIQYF
CDR3nt: TGTGCCATCAGTGCTAAAGTAGCGGGGCTAGCCAAAAACATTCAGTACTTC

abundance: NA
j_gene: TRBJ1-3
d_gene: NA
v_gene: TRBV5-1
CDR3aa: CASSSGLQGPGNTIYF
CDR3nt: TGCGCCAGCAGCTCGGGGTTACAAGGTCCCGGAAACACCATATATTTT

abundance: NA
j_gene: TRBJ2-1
d_gene: NA
v_gene: TRBV29-1
CDR3aa: CSVGDWGNEQFF
CDR3nt: TGCAGCGTGGGGGACTGGGGCAATGAGCAGTTCTTC

abundance: NA
j_gene: TRBJ2-7
d_gene: TRBD2
v_gene: TRBV11-2
CDR3aa: CASSLDRRGGHEQYF
CDR3nt: TGTGCCAGCAGCTTAGATCGGCGGGGGGGTCACGAGCAGTACTTC

abundance: NA
j_gene: TRBJ1-1
d_gene: NA
v_gene: TRBV4-2
CDR3aa: CASRYGGDTEAFF
CDR3nt: TGTGCCAGCAGATATGGGGGGGACACTGAAGCTTTCTTT

abundance: NA
j_gene: TRBJ2-3
d_gene: NA
v_gene: TRBV5-1
CDR3aa: CASSLSGGTDTQYF
CDR3nt: TGCGCCAGCAGCTTATCAGGGGGGACAGATACGCAGTATTTT

abundance: NA
j_gene: TRBJ2-3
d_gene: TRBD2
v_gene: TRBV30
CDR3aa: CAWERGWGDTQYF
CDR3nt: TGTGCCTGGGAGCGGGGCTGGGGGGATACGCAGTATTTT

abundance: NA
j_gene: TRBJ2-3
d_gene: NA
v_gene: TRBV19
CDR3aa: CASKVGSGERTDTQYF
CDR3nt: TGTGCCAGTAAGGTCGGTTCGGGGGAACGCACAGATACGCAGTATTTT

abundance: NA
j_gene: TRBJ2-2
d_gene: NA
v_gene: TRBV5-1
CDR3aa: CASSLVTPGELFF
CDR3nt: TGCGCCAGCAGCTTGGTGACGCCCGGGGAGCTGTTTTTT

abundance: NA
j_gene: TRBJ1-1
d_gene: NA
v_gene: TRBV4-2
CDR3aa: CASSQVRDMNTEAFF
CDR3nt: TGTGCCAGCAGCCAAGTCAGGGACATGAACACTGAAGCTTTCTTT

abundance: once
j_gene: TRBJ2-6
d_gene: NA
v_gene: TRBV5-1
CDR3aa: CASSLGSSGANVLTF
CDR3nt: TGCGCCAGCAGCTTGGGCAGCTCTGGGGCCAACGTCCTGACTTTC

abundance: NA
j_gene: TRBJ1-2
d_gene: NA
v_gene: TRBV4-3
CDR3aa: CASSQDSYGYTF
CDR3nt: TGCGCCAGCAGCCAAGACAGCTATGGCTACACCTTC

abundance: NA
j_gene: TRBJ1-5
d_gene: NA
v_gene: TRBV7-2
CDR3aa: CASSLVVNQPQHF
CDR3nt: TGTGCCAGCAGCTTAGTGGTAAATCAGCCCCAGCATTTT

abundance: NA
j_gene: TRBJ1-3
d_gene: NA
v_gene: TRBV30
CDR3aa: CAWSWSFGNTIYF
CDR3nt: TGTGCCTGGAGTTGGAGCTTTGGAAACACCATATATTTT

abundance: NA
j_gene: TRBJ2-3
d_gene: TRBD2
v_gene: TRBV7-9
CDR3aa: CASSLGLAGGLSITDTQYF
CDR3nt: TGTGCCAGCAGCTTAGGGCTAGCGGGGGGGCTCTCTATCACAGATACGCAGTATTTT

abundance: NA
j_gene: TRBJ2-5
d_gene: TRBD2
v_gene: TRBV9
CDR3aa: CASSVEVAGRQETQYF
CDR3nt: TGTGCCAGCAGCGTAGAGGTAGCGGGGCGCCAAGAGACCCAGTACTTC

abundance: NA
j_gene: TRBJ2-1
d_gene: NA
v_gene: TRBV15
CDR3aa: CATSRDKARYNEQFF
CDR3nt: TGTGCCACCAGCAGAGATAAAGCGCGGTACAATGAGCAGTTCTTC

abundance: NA
j_gene: TRBJ2-1
d_gene: TRBD1
v_gene: TRBV7-2
CDR3aa: CASSLRTGWEDEQFF
CDR3nt: TGTGCCAGCAGCCTCCGGACAGGGTGGGAGGATGAGCAGTTCTTC

abundance: NA
j_gene: TRBJ2-2
d_gene: TRBD2
v_gene: TRBV11-3
CDR3aa: CASSSRLRLAGGPAGELFF
CDR3nt: TGTGCCAGCAGCTCCCGTCTTAGGCTAGCGGGGGGGCCTGCCGGGGAGCTGTTTTTT

abundance: NA
j_gene: TRBJ2-5
d_gene: TRBD1
v_gene: TRBV28
CDR3aa: CASSLSGRTGATQYF
CDR3nt: TGTGCCAGCAGTTTATCGGGGCGGACAGGTGCGACCCAGTACTTC

abundance: NA
j_gene: TRBJ1-5
d_gene: TRBD1
v_gene: TRBV10-1
CDR3aa: CASSEIIRGGGQPQHF
CDR3nt: TGCGCCAGCAGTGAGATAATCAGAGGGGGCGGACAGCCCCAGCATTTT

abundance: NA
j_gene: TRBJ2-3
d_gene: TRBD2
v_gene: TRBV4-2
CDR3aa: CASSQGTSGGADTQYF
CDR3nt: TGTGCCAGCAGCCAAGGGACTAGCGGGGGGGCAGATACGCAGTATTTT

abundance: once
j_gene: TRBJ2-2
d_gene: NA
v_gene: TRBV12-1
CDR3aa: CASSFGLPVLKMCQFF
CDR3nt: TGTGCCAGCAGCTTTGGACTCCCGGTACTGAAGATGTGTCAGTTTTTT

abundance: once
j_gene: TRBJ2-5
d_gene: NA
v_gene: TRBV27
CDR3aa: CASSLSVRETQYF
CDR3nt: TGTGCCAGCAGTTTGTCAGTAAGGGAGACCCAGTACTTC

abundance: NA
j_gene: TRBJ2-3
d_gene: NA
v_gene: TRBV7-8
CDR3aa: CASSLAPGTDTQYF
CDR3nt: TGTGCCAGCAGCTTAGCCCCAGGAACAGATACGCAGTATTTT

abundance: NA
j_gene: TRBJ2-5
d_gene: TRBD2
v_gene: TRBV10-3
CDR3aa: CAISERGGQETQYF
CDR3nt: TGTGCCATCAGTGAGCGGGGGGGCCAAGAGACCCAGTACTTC

abundance: NA
j_gene: TRBJ2-3
d_gene: TRBD2
v_gene: TRBV7-9
CDR3aa: CASSLSGLAGGPTPDTQYF
CDR3nt: TGTGCCAGCAGCTTAAGCGGACTAGCGGGGGGGCCAACCCCAGATACGCAGTATTTT

abundance: NA
j_gene: TRBJ2-2
d_gene: TRBD1
v_gene: TRBV9
CDR3aa: CASSEEGGGTGELFF
CDR3nt: TGTGCCAGCAGCGAAGAAGGGGGCGGCACCGGGGAGCTGTTTTTT

abundance: NA
j_gene: TRBJ2-3
d_gene: NA
v_gene: TRBV5-1
CDR3aa: CASSSLDSLLDTQYF
CDR3nt: TGCGCCAGCAGCTCCTTGGACTCCTTGTTAGATACGCAGTATTTT

abundance: NA
j_gene: TRBJ2-2
d_gene: NA
v_gene: TRBV6-5
CDR3aa: CASSYYKSLTGELFF
CDR3nt: TGTGCCAGCAGTTACTACAAAAGCCTGACCGGGGAGCTGTTTTTT

abundance: NA
j_gene: TRBJ2-3
d_gene: NA
v_gene: TRBV6-5
CDR3aa: CASSIRDGYTDTQYF
CDR3nt: TGTGCCAGCAGTATCCGGGACGGTTACACAGATACGCAGTATTTT

abundance: NA
j_gene: TRBJ2-5
d_gene: NA
v_gene: TRBV5-1
CDR3aa: CASSLGGPQETQYF
CDR3nt: TGCGCCAGCAGCTTGGGTGGCCCTCAGGAGACCCAGTACTTC

abundance: NA
j_gene: TRBJ2-2
d_gene: NA
v_gene: TRBV7-8
CDR3aa: CASSAFGAGAHSTGELFF
CDR3nt: TGTGCCAGCAGCGCTTTCGGGGCGGGGGCCCATTCTACCGGGGAGCTGTTTTTT

abundance: NA
j_gene: TRBJ2-5
d_gene: NA
v_gene: TRBV2
CDR3aa: CASSDYAGETQYF
CDR3nt: TGTGCCAGCAGCGACTATGCCGGGGAGACCCAGTACTTC

abundance: NA
j_gene: TRBJ2-2
d_gene: TRBD2
v_gene: TRBV4-2
CDR3aa: CASSSRLAGGDTGELFF
CDR3nt: TGTGCCAGCAGCTCAAGACTAGCGGGGGGAGACACCGGGGAGCTGTTTTTT

abundance: NA
j_gene: TRBJ1-4
d_gene: NA
v_gene: TRBV5-1
CDR3aa: CASSLKSRGSEKLFF
CDR3nt: TGCGCCAGCAGCTTGAAATCCAGGGGTTCGGAAAAACTGTTTTTT

abundance: NA
j_gene: TRBJ2-5
d_gene: TRBD2
v_gene: TRBV9
CDR3aa: CASSTRGLAGPRETQYF
CDR3nt: TGTGCCAGCAGCACCCGGGGACTAGCGGGGCCAAGAGAGACCCAGTACTTC

abundance: NA
j_gene: TRBJ1-4
d_gene: NA
v_gene: TRBV27
CDR3aa: CASSPMTPREEKLFF
CDR3nt: TGTGCCAGCAGTCCCATGACGCCTCGGGAAGAAAAACTGTTTTTT

abundance: NA
j_gene: TRBJ2-1
d_gene: NA
v_gene: TRBV10-3
CDR3aa: CAIGGLGGYEQFF
CDR3nt: TGTGCCATCGGGGGACTAGGGGGCTATGAGCAGTTCTTC

abundance: NA
j_gene: TRBJ1-1
d_gene: NA
v_gene: TRBV10-3
CDR3aa: CAITSDMNTEAFF
CDR3nt: TGTGCCATCACCTCGGACATGAACACTGAAGCTTTCTTT

abundance: NA
j_gene: TRBJ2-1
d_gene: NA
v_gene: TRBV7-9
CDR3aa: CASSLDEQFF
CDR3nt: TGTGCCAGCAGCTTAGATGAGCAGTTCTTC

abundance: NA
j_gene: TRBJ2-7
d_gene: NA
v_gene: TRBV4-1
CDR3aa: CASSQEGYEQYF
CDR3nt: TGCGCCAGCAGCCAAGAGGGCTACGAGCAGTACTTC

abundance: NA
j_gene: TRBJ2-1
d_gene: TRBD2
v_gene: TRBV4-3
CDR3aa: CASSQELALYNEQFF
CDR3nt: TGCGCCAGCAGCCAAGAACTAGCGCTCTACAATGAGCAGTTCTTC

abundance: NA
j_gene: TRBJ2-1
d_gene: TRBD2
v_gene: TRBV11-2
CDR3aa: CASSSRTSGGALENEQFF
CDR3nt: TGTGCCAGCAGCTCAAGGACTAGCGGGGGGGCCTTGGAAAATGAGCAGTTCTTC

abundance: NA
j_gene: TRBJ2-7
d_gene: NA
v_gene: TRBV7-2
CDR3aa: CASSSAGPHYYEQYF
CDR3nt: TGTGCCAGCAGCTCCGCGGGCCCTCATTACTACGAGCAGTACTTC

abundance: NA
j_gene: TRBJ1-6
d_gene: NA
v_gene: TRBV11-1
CDR3aa: CASSFNRQSPLHF
CDR3nt: TGTGCCAGCAGCTTTAATCGGCAGTCACCCCTCCACTTT

abundance: NA
j_gene: TRBJ1-5
d_gene: NA
v_gene: TRBV19
CDR3aa: CASSTGSVNQPQHF
CDR3nt: TGTGCCAGTAGTACCGGGAGTGTAAATCAGCCCCAGCATTTT

abundance: NA
j_gene: TRBJ1-1
d_gene: TRBD1
v_gene: TRBV4-1
CDR3aa: CASSLLGTGGRRWTEAFF
CDR3nt: TGCGCCAGCAGCCTATTGGGGACAGGGGGTAGGAGATGGACTGAAGCTTTCTTT

abundance: once
j_gene: TRBJ1-4
d_gene: NA
v_gene: TRBV5-1
CDR3aa: CASSLLAGLTNEKLFF
CDR3nt: TGCGCCAGCAGCTTGTTGGCAGGGTTGACTAATGAAAAACTGTTTTTT

abundance: NA
j_gene: TRBJ1-3
d_gene: NA
v_gene: TRBV18
CDR3aa: CASSQGAGNTIYF
CDR3nt: TGTGCCAGCTCACAGGGGGCTGGAAACACCATATATTTT